This TCR beta chain was sequenced during a study of PD-1 blockade in classical Hodgkin lymphoma. Profiling relied on immunoSEQ multiplex PCR, and the TCRdb table lists in-frame clones only, not all of them. The sample contains some 24,000 clones, around 80% of which appear only once. Study-wide points: A significant rise in TCR diversity by C4D1 was seen for CD4+ but not CD8+ cells. Those starting nivolumab under 1 year post-ASCT were excluded. Newly diagnosed patients reportedly trailed healthy donors in baseline TCR diversity. Newly diagnosed and completely responding patients shared comparable baseline diversity.

Indicated time point: cycle 4 day 1 (C4D1), after 5 to 7 weeks of nivolumab. Every patient relapsed after autologous stem cell transplantation, and brentuximab vedotin exposure varied. For this clone: Antigen: not known.

The V end was cut by 1 base, the J end by 3 bases, with 4 bases between. The CDR3 is made up of 13 amino acids. CDR1 and CDR2 (germline): SEHNR, FQNEAQ (reference sequence). The sequence was obtained from a human donor with classical Hodgkin lymphoma. The chain links TRBV7-9 to TRBJ2-1, with D unresolved. The sequencing here drew on peripheral blood mononuclear cells (PBMCs), taken before the fourth cycle of nivolumab. In nucleotides, the CDR3 is TGTGCCAGCAGCTTAGATATCTACAATGAGCAGTTCTTC. Its translation is CASSLDIYNEQFF.